The 2 T cell receptor beta chains reported below all come from one sample, sequenced in a study of CD8 T cells in ankylosing spondylitis. One entry per CDR3 protein results from TCRdb running MiXCR on the 5' RACE reads. The sample has around 130,000 distinct CDR3 sequences, about 7% seen once. The source material was blood, either unsorted or a sorted T cell fraction (not recorded which). The receptors derive from a male donor with ankylosing spondylitis or in good health (not recorded which).

This clonotype was recorded at least ten times. CDR3 amino acids: CASSYRFANTEAFF. The CDR3 DNA is TGTGCCAGCAGCTACAGGTTCGCTAACACTGAAGCTTTCTTT. This rearrangement joins TRBV5-5 to TRBJ1-1; D may be TRBD1 (5 bases). Germline V CDR1 and CDR2: SGHKS, YYEKEE (reference sequence). Trimming removed 3 bases at V and 2 bases at J, with 11 bases between. This CDR3 is built from 14 residues.

This clonotype showed up many times. The chain couples TRBV7-3 to TRBJ2-1; TRBD2 aligns across 7 bases. Germline V gives CDR1 SGHTA, CDR2 FQGTGA. The CDR3 contains 15 residues. After removal of 3 bases from V and 0 bases from J, the junction contained 2 bases not matched to a gene. The CDR3 DNA follows: TGTGCCAGCAGCTTTGGCGGGAGCTCCTACAATGAGCAGTTCTTC. It encodes CASSFGGSSYNEQFF.